This T cell receptor (beta chain) was recorded in a study of T cell responses to AZD1222 COVID-19 vaccine. Whole-study context: Second-dose timings of about 4 or about 12 weeks were pooled.

With 1 base removed from V and 7 bases from J, the gap between germline ends came to 13 bases. The CDR3 spans 14 residues. Germline CDR1 reads SGHNT; CDR2 reads YYREEE (reference sequence). Regarding the study as a whole: Donors were chiefly white British, with a greater number of females, and clonal diversity was perhaps underestimated. Unmutated variant regions reportedly attract nearly half of all spike-specific TCRs.

Profiled with immunoSEQ multiplex PCR; TCRdb holds only in-frame clones, not every one. The profile shows just over 70,000 clones, roughly 85% of them singletons. In this sample, this clone turned up once. Its antigen is unknown. The rearrangement uses TRBV5-4 and TRBJ2-3; the D call may be TRBD1 or TRBD2 (5 bases each). The source material was peripheral blood, sampled on day 0 of AZD1222 vaccination. This sequence originates from an adult in good health. Here the CDR3 DNA reads TGTGCCAGCAGCTTGTCGGGACCTGGGAATACGCAGTATTTT. Translating it yields CASSLSGPGNTQYF.